A selection of T cell receptor beta chains follows, all from one sample in a study of T-cell reconstitution after alpha-beta-depleted transplantation in children. TCRdb called the PCR reads again in MiXCR, with one record for every CDR3 protein. The profile shows 300,000 to 350,000 distinct CDR3 sequences, about 17% of them singletons. Material: PBMCs, mostly from graft donor cells, obtained 360 days after TCRalphabeta/CD19-depleted stem cell transplant. Source of these receptors: a male patient between 2 and 10 years old who had a stem cell transplant for acute lymphoblastic leukemia, so the T cells may come from the graft donor. Each CDR3 is given with its conserved first and last residue. A D gene is named only where the DNA matches it firmly. Where a row states a size, it is once, few, many or the class of an expanded clone; other rows omit it.

D gene	clone size	J gene	V gene	CDR3 DNA	CDR3 protein
NA	NA	TRBJ2-2	TRBV20-1	TGCAGTGCTAGGGAGAACACCGGGGAGCTGTTTTTT	CSARENTGELFF
NA	NA	TRBJ2-2	TRBV30	TGTGCCTGGAGTCCTACTTTGGGCGGAAGGGAGCTGTTTTTT	CAWSPTLGGRELFF
NA	NA	TRBJ2-3	TRBV7-6	TGTGCCAGCAGCCCGGGACTCGCCGCATACACAGATACGCAGTATTTT	CASSPGLAAYTDTQYF
TRBD2	NA	TRBJ2-3	TRBV20-1	TGCAGTGCTAGAGATAATGGGAAAGCGGGAGCGCTTAGGGATACGCAGTATTTT	CSARDNGKAGALRDTQYF
NA	many	TRBJ2-7	TRBV21-1	TGTGCCAGCAGGTCGGGCCCTAGCTCCTACGAGCAGTACTTC	CASRSGPSSYEQYF
NA	NA	TRBJ2-3	TRBV28	TGTGCCATGGGCCCCGCGGCCGGAACAGATACGCAGTATTTT	CAMGPAAGTDTQYF
NA	few	TRBJ1-4	TRBV6-5	TGTGCCAGCAGTTACCGGCCAGGCCTTAATGAAAAACTGTTTTTT	CASSYRPGLNEKLFF
NA	many	TRBJ1-1	TRBV10-3	TGTGCCATCAGTGAGACTCATACGGAGGCTTTCTTT	CAISETHTEAFF
TRBD1	NA	TRBJ1-2	TRBV10-3	TGTGCCATCAGTGGCAGACAGGGGGTCTATGGCTACACCTTC	CAISGRQGVYGYTF
NA	NA	TRBJ2-7	TRBV20-1	TGCAGTGCTAGTCAAGCGCTGAGGACTTCAGCCTGGTACGAGCAGTACTTC	CSASQALRTSAWYEQYF
NA	few	TRBJ2-7	TRBV6-2/TRBV6-3	TGTGCCAGCAGTTATCGGGGTCCACGGACCGACGAGCAGTACTTC	CASSYRGPRTDEQYF
NA	NA	TRBJ1-2	TRBV4-3	TGCGCCAGCAGCCAATCAGGTTTCGGAGAAAGGGGCTACACCTTC	CASSQSGFGERGYTF
NA	NA	TRBJ2-7	TRBV5-5	TGTGCCAGCAGCTTGGTAGGGGTTATAGAGCAGTACTTC	CASSLVGVIEQYF
NA	few	TRBJ1-2	TRBV2	TGTGCCAGCAGCTGGGACCGGCGGGGGTATGGCTACACCTTC	CASSWDRRGYGYTF
NA	few	TRBJ2-7	TRBV5-1	TGCGCCAGCAGCCCGACTAGAGGGGCCTACGAGCAGTACTTC	CASSPTRGAYEQYF
TRBD2	NA	TRBJ2-7	TRBV11-2	TGTGCCAGCAGCTTAGATCGGCCGGGACTAGCGGGCTTCTACGAGCAGTACTTC	CASSLDRPGLAGFYEQYF
TRBD2	NA	TRBJ2-1	TRBV4-1	TGCGCCGGCAGCCGAAACCTAGCGGGAGTCAGTTACAATGAGCAGTTCTTC	CAGSRNLAGVSYNEQFF
NA	NA	TRBJ2-3	TRBV28	TGTGCCAGCCTACGACAGACCCCAGGGGGCACAGATACGCAGTATTTT	CASLRQTPGGTDTQYF
NA	few	TRBJ2-6	TRBV27	TGTGCCAGCAGTGAGACGACAGTCTCTGGGGCCAACGTCCTGACTTTC	CASSETTVSGANVLTF
TRBD1	few	TRBJ2-3	TRBV12-3/TRBV12-4	TGTGCCAGCAGTTCCCCCCGGGACAGTCTCACAGATACGCAGTATTTT	CASSSPRDSLTDTQYF
NA	NA	TRBJ2-4	TRBV12-3/TRBV12-4	TGTGCCAGCAGCCCCCTCCCCCGACAGGCGGAGTACATTCAGTACTTC	CASSPLPRQAEYIQYF
NA	NA	TRBJ2-5	TRBV30	TGTGCCTGGAGTGGGTCGGCCCAAGAGACCCAGTACTTC	CAWSGSAQETQYF
NA	NA	TRBJ2-7	TRBV7-2	TGTGCCAGCAGCATAGGACACTACGAGCAGTACTTC	CASSIGHYEQYF
NA	few	TRBJ2-3	TRBV28	TGTGCCAGCAGTTTCCAAAGGGGGGGTCTAGGGACAGATACGCAGTATTTT	CASSFQRGGLGTDTQYF
TRBD1	few	TRBJ2-7	TRBV4-3	TGCGCCAGCAGCCAAGGGACAGGGGAATATTGGGAGCAGTACTTC	CASSQGTGEYWEQYF
TRBD2	NA	TRBJ2-1	TRBV6-2/TRBV6-3	TGTGCCAGCGCCGCCCTAGCGGGAGCAGGTAATGAGCAGTTCTTC	CASAALAGAGNEQFF
TRBD2	many	TRBJ2-1	TRBV5-1	TGCGCCAGCAGCTTCCAGGGACTAGCGGTTTACAATGAGCAGTTCTTC	CASSFQGLAVYNEQFF
NA	few	TRBJ2-7	TRBV5-5	TGTGCCAGCAGCTCCCGGAGGGCCCTATCCTACGAGCAGTACTTC	CASSSRRALSYEQYF
TRBD2	many	TRBJ2-2	TRBV5-1	TGCGCCAGCAGCTTGCGGACTAGCGGGAGAAACGGGGAGCTGTTTTTT	CASSLRTSGRNGELFF
TRBD2	NA	TRBJ2-7	TRBV9	TGTGCCAGCACTCCTACCGCACTAGCGGCCTACGAGCAGTACTTC	CASTPTALAAYEQYF
TRBD1	few	TRBJ2-6	TRBV20-1	TGCAGTGCCAGCCCGGGACAGGGGGTGGATGGGGCCAACGTCCTGACTTTC	CSASPGQGVDGANVLTF
NA	NA	TRBJ1-5	TRBV28	TGTGCCAGCAGTTACGGAAATCAGCCCCAGCATTTT	CASSYGNQPQHF
TRBD2	NA	TRBJ2-2	TRBV12-3/TRBV12-4	TGTGCCAGCAGCCTGGGGGGGTACACCGGGGAGCTGTTTTTT	CASSLGGYTGELFF
NA	NA	TRBJ2-7	TRBV29-1	TGCAGCGTTGGAATCGGAGCAACAGCCTACGAGCAGTACTTC	CSVGIGATAYEQYF
NA	NA	TRBJ2-2	TRBV6-5	TGTGCCAGCAGTTACTCCGTTTTTGCCGGGGAGCTGTTTTTT	CASSYSVFAGELFF
NA	few	TRBJ1-4	TRBV7-9	TGTGCCAGCAGCTTGACCGGTGCCCTCACAACTAATGAAAAACTGTTTTTT	CASSLTGALTTNEKLFF
NA	NA	TRBJ2-5	TRBV5-1	TGCGCCAGCAGCCCTAGGTGGGGCTCGGAAGAGACCCAGTACTTC	CASSPRWGSEETQYF